The clone carrying this T cell receptor beta chain has just a few counts. The antigen is not known. Profiling that covered TCR beta VDJ and CDR3 relied on genomic DNA as its template. One entry per CDR3 protein, called by TCRdb with MiXCR from the reads. The table records 150,000 to 200,000 distinct CDR3 sequences, just under 65% of them present only once. This entry is derived from a study of CD8+CD57+ T cells in acquired aplastic anemia. Study context: The DNA of sorted CD4+ and CD8+ cells averaged roughly 3.2 ug.

CDR3 length: 14 residues. Trimming removed 8 bases at V and 1 base at J, with 11 bases between. Per germline, CDR1 MNHEY and CDR2 SMNVEV (reference sequence). Whole-study results and caveats: Patient and control CD8+ Simpson's diversity was not significantly different.

The source of this sequence is a human donor in good health. Sequences were obtained from sorted CD4+, CD8+, or CD8+CD57+ T cells (not recorded which) from PBMCs. The J gene is TRBJ2-2, the V gene TRBV27; perhaps TRBD2 as D (5 bases). The CDR3, as DNA: TGTGCCAGCGCAGAGAGGGAGAACACCGGGGAGCTGTTTTTT. It yields the protein CASAERENTGELFF.